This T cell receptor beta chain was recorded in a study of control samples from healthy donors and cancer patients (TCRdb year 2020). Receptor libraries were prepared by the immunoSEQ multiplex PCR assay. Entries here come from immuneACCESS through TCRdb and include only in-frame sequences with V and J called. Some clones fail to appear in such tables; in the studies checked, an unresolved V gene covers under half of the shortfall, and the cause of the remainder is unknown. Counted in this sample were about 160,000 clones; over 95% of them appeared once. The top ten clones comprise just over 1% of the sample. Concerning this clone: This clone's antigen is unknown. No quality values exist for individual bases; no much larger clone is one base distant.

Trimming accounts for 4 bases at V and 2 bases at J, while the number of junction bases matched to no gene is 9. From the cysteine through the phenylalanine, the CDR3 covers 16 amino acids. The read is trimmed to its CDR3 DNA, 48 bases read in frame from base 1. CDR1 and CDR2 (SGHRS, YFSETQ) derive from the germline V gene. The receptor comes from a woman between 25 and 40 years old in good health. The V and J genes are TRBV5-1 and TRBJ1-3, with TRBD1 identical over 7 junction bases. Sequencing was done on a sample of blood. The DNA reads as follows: TGCGCCAGCAGCCTCCAGACAGGGCGGACTGGAAACACCATATATTTT. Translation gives CASSLQTGRTGNTIYF. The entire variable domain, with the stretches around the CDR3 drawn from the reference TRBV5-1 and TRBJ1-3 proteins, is KAGVTQTPRYLIKTRGQQVTLSCSPISGHRSVSWYQQTPGQGLQFLFEYFSETQRNKGNFPGRFSGRQFSNSRSEMNVSTLELGDSALYLCASSLQTGRTGNTIYFGEGSWLTVV.